These 5 T cell receptor beta chains originate from one sample sequenced in a study of identical twins. In TCRdb, the 5' RACE reads were re-called with MiXCR into one record per CDR3 protein. The sample lists 200,000 or so distinct CDR3 sequences; around 8.1% were seen once. The same data also went into a second study, on yellow fever vaccine responses in identical twins.

Sequenced: memory (CD45RO+) T cells sorted from blood. The receptors were sampled from a woman between 18 and 30 years old in good health.

In its sample, this clonotype was seen many times. The chain couples TRBV2 to TRBJ2-1; TRBD1 agrees at 9 bases. The CDR3 contains 16 residues. Germline CDR1 and CDR2: SNHLY and FYNNEI. V was pared by 0 bases and J by 3 bases, with 3 bases of the junction left unmatched. The CDR3 DNA sequence: TGTGCCAGCAGTGAAGCCGGGACAGGGTACTACAATGAGCAGTTCTTC. Amino acid sequence: CASSEAGTGYYNEQFF.

The genes are TRBV7-9 and TRBJ2-1, with TRBD1 as a possible D gene (6 bases). The CDR3 extends over 13 amino acids. V lost 5 bases and J lost 7, with 12 bases in between. Germline CDR1 is SEHNR and CDR2 is FQNEAQ (reference sequence). The chain's CDR3 is CASSPKTGNEQFF. The CDR3 nucleotides read TGTGCCAGCAGCCCTAAGACAGGTAATGAGCAGTTCTTC.

This clonotype has at least ten counts. This chain joins TRBV20-1 and TRBJ2-1, with a tentative D call TRBD2 (5 bases). Trimming pared 5 bases from V and 6 bases from J, leaving 14 bases between. The CDR3 runs 13 residues. The germline CDR1 and CDR2 sequences are DFQATT and SNEGSKA (reference sequence). As DNA, the CDR3 is TGCAGTGCTCACTCTAGCCTGGTCAATGAGCAGTTCTTC. Amino acid sequence: CSAHSSLVNEQFF.

This clonotype came up many times. This CDR3 is CASSRQMNTEAFF. The CDR3 nucleotides read TGTGCCAGCAGTCGTCAAATGAACACTGAAGCTTTCTTT. The gene calls are TRBV9 and TRBJ1-1, with D unresolved. The CDR3 extends over 13 amino acids. Trimming pared 5 bases from V and 0 bases from J, leaving 8 bases between. Germline assignment: CDR1 SGDLS and CDR2 YYNGEE.

The chain has TRBV5-5 and TRBJ1-3; D is unclear. The CDR3 extends over 18 amino acids. CDR1 is SGHKS, CDR2 YYEKEE, per germline (reference sequence). V was cut by 4 bases and J by 0 bases, with 20 bases left in between. In DNA, the CDR3 is TGTGCCAGCAGCGCTGACTCTGGACGGCCTCGCTCTGGAAACACCATATATTTT. Its protein is CASSADSGRPRSGNTIYF.